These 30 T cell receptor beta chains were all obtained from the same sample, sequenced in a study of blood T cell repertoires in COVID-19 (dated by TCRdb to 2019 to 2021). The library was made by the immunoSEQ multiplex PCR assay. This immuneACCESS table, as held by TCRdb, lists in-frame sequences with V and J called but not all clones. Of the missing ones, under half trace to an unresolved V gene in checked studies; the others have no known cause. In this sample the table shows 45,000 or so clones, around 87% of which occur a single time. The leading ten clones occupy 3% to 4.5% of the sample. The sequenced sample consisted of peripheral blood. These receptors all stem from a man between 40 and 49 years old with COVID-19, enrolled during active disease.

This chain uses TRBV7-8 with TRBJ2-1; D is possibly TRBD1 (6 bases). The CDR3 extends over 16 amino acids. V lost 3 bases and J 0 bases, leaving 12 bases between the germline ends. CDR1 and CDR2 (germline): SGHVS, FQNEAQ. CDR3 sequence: CASSFRRTASYNEQFF. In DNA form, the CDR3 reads TGTGCCAGCAGCTTCCGGAGGACAGCCTCCTACAATGAGCAGTTCTTC.

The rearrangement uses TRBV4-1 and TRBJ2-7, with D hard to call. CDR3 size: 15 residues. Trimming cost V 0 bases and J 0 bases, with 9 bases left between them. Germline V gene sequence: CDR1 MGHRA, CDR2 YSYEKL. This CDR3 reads CASSQELGSSYEQYF. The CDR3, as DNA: TGCGCCAGCAGCCAAGAGTTGGGCAGCTCCTACGAGCAGTACTTC.

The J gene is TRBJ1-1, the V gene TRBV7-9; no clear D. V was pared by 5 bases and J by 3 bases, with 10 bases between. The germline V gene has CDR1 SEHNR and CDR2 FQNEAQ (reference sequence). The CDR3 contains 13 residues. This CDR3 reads CASSASGDTEAFF. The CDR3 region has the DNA TGTGCCAGCAGCGCTAGCGGGGACACTGAAGCTTTCTTT.

The CDR3 nucleotides are TGTGCCAGCAGCTTAGAATTTAACAGAGAGCAGTTCTTC. Protein sequence: CASSLEFNREQFF. This chain links TRBV11-2 with TRBJ2-1, with unresolved D. The germline V gene encodes CDR1 SGHAT and CDR2 FQNNGV. V gave up 0 bases and J gave up 10 bases, with 10 bases separating them. The CDR3 runs 13 residues.

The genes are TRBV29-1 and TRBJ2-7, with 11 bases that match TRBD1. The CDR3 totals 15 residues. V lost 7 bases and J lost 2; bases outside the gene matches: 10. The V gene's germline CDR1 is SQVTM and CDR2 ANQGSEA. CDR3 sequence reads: CSASGTGGGTYEQYF. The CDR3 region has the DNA TGCAGCGCCTCCGGGACAGGGGGAGGGACCTACGAGCAGTACTTC.

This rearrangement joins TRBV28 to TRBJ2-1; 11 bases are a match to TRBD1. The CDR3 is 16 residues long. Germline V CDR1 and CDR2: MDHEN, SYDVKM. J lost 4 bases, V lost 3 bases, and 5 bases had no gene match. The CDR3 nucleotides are TGTGCCAGCAGTTTTCCGGGACAGGGGGGTTACAATGAGCAGTTCTTC. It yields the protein CASSFPGQGGYNEQFF.

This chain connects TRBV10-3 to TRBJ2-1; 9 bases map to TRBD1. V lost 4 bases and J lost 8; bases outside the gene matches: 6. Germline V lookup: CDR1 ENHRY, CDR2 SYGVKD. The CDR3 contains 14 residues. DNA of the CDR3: TGTGCCATCAGTGGGGGACAGGGTTTCGATGAGCAGTTCTTC. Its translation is CAISGGQGFDEQFF.

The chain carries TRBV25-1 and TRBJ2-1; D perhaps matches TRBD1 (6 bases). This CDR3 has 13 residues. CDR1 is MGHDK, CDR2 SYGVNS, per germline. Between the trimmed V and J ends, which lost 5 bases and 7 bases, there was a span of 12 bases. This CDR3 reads CASSWPRGNEQFF. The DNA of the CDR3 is TGTGCCAGCAGTTGGCCTAGGGGGAATGAGCAGTTCTTC.

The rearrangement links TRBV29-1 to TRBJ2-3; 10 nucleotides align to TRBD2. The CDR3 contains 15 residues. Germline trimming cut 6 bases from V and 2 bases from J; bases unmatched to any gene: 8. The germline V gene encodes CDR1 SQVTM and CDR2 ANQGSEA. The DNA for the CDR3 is TGCAGCGTGGCCGGGACTAGCGTACCCACAGATACGCAGTATTTT. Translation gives CSVAGTSVPTDTQYF.

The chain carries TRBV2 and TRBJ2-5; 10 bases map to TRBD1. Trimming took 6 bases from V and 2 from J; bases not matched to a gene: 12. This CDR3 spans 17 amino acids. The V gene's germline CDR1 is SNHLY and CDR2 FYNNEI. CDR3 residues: CASRGIRKGQGQETQYF. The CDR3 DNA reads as TGTGCCAGCAGAGGTATCAGAAAGGGACAGGGGCAAGAGACCCAGTACTTC.

Written as DNA, the CDR3 is TGCGCCAGCAGCTTGGCCCGTGACAGGGGAATGGTGGCCCAAGAGACCCAGTACTTC. It yields the protein CASSLARDRGMVAQETQYF. The chain carries TRBV5-1 and TRBJ2-5; TRBD1 aligns across 8 bases. The CDR3 extends over 19 amino acids. Trimming at V came to 0 bases and at J to 1 base, leaving 14 bases not matched to a gene. Germline V gene sequence: CDR1 SGHRS, CDR2 YFSETQ.

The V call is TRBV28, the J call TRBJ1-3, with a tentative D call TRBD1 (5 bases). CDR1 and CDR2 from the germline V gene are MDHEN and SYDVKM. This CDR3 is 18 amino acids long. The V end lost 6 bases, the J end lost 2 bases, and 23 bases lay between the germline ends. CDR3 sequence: CASSLFGTGTSAGNTIYF. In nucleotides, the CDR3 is TGTGCCAGCAGCCTCTTTGGAACAGGTACCTCCGCTGGAAACACCATATATTTT. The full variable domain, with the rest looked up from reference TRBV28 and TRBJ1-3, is DVKVTQSSRYLVKRTGEKVFLECVQDMDHENMFWYRQDPGLGLRLIYFSYDVKMKEKGDIPEGYSVSREKKERFSLILESASTNQTSMYLCASSLFGTGTSAGNTIYFGEGSWLTVV.

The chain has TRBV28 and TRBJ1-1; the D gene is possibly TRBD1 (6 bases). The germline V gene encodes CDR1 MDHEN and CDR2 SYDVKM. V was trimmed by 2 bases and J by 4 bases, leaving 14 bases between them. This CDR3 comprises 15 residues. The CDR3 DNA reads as TGTGCCAGCAGTTTAGGGGGATTAGGGGGCACTGAAGCTTTCTTT. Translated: CASSLGGLGGTEAFF.

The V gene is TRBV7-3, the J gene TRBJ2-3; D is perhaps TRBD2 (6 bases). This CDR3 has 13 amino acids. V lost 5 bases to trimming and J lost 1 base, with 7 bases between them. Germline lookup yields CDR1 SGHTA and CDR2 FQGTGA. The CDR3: CASSPGGTDTQYF. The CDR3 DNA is TGTGCCAGCAGCCCGGGAGGCACAGATACGCAGTATTTT.

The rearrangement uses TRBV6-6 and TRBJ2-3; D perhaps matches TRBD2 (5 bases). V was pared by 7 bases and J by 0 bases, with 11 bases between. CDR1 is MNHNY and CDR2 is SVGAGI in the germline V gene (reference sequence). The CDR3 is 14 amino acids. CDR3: CASNHGGSTDTQYF. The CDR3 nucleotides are TGTGCCAGCAACCATGGAGGTAGCACAGATACGCAGTATTTT.

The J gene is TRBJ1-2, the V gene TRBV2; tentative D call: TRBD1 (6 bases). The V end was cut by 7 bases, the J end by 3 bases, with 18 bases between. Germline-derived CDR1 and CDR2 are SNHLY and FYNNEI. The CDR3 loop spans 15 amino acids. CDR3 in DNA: TGTGCCAGCAACGGGGGGCGCATAGGGGACTATGGCTACACCTTC. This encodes CASNGGRIGDYGYTF.

CDR3 amino acids: CASSQGGGRETQYF. DNA for the CDR3: TGCGCCAGCAGCCAAGGAGGAGGGAGAGAGACCCAGTACTTC. The chain uses TRBV4-1 and TRBJ2-5, with TRBD2 as a possible D gene (6 bases). V lost 1 base and J 4 bases, leaving 10 bases between the germline ends. The CDR3 runs to 14 residues. The germline gives CDR1 MGHRA, CDR2 YSYEKL.

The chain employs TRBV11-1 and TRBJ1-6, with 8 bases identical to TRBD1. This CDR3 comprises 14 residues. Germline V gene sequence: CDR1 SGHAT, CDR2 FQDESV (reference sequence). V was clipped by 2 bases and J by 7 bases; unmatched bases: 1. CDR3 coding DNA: TGTGCCAGCAGCTTAAGACAGGGGAATTCACCCCTCCACTTT. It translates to CASSLRQGNSPLHF.

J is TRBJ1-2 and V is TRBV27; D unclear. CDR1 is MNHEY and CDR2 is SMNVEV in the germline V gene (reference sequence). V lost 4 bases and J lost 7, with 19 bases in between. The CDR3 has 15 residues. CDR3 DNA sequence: TGTGCCAGCAGTTCCAAAATCGCGTTCGACTCTGGCTACACCTTC. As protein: CASSSKIAFDSGYTF.

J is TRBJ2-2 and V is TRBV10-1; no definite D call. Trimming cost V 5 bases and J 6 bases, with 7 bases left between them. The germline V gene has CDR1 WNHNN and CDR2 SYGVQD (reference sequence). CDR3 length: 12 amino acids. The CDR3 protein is CASSTSSGELFF. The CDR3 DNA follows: TGCGCCAGCAGTACGAGTTCCGGGGAGCTGTTTTTT.

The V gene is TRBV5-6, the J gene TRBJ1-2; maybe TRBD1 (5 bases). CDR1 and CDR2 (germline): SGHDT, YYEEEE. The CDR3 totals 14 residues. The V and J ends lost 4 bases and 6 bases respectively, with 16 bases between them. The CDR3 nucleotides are TGTGCCAGCAGCCCGGGGGTTAGGAGCGATGGCTACACCTTC. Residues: CASSPGVRSDGYTF.

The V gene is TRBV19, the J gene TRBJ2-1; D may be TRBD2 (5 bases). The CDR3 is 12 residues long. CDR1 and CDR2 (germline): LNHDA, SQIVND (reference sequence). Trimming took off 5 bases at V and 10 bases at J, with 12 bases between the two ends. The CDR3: CASSGRLAEQFF. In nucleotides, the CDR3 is TGTGCCAGTAGTGGCCGCTTAGCGGAGCAGTTCTTC.

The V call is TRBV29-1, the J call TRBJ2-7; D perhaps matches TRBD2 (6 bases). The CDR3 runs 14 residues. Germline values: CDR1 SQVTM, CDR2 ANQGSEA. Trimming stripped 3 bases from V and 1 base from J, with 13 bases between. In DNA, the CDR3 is TGCAGCGTTGATAGCCTCGGGGGATCCTACGAGCAGTACTTC. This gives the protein CSVDSLGGSYEQYF.

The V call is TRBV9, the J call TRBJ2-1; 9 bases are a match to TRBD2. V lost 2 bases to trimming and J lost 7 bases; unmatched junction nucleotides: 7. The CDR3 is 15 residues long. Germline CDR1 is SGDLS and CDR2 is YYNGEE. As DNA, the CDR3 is TGTGCCAGCAGCGTGGCGGGGGGGCCTTGGAATGAGCAGTTCTTC. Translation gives CASSVAGGPWNEQFF.

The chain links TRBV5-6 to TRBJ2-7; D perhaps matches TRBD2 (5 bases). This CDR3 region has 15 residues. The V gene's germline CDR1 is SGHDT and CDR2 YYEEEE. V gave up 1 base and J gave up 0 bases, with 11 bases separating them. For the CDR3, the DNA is TGTGCCAGCAGCTTGAGTCCTGGGAGCTCCTACGAGCAGTACTTC. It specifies CASSLSPGSSYEQYF.

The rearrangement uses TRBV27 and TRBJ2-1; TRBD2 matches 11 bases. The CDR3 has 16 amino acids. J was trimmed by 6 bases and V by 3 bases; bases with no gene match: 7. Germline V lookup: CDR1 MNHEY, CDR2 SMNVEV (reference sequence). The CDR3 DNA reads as TGTGCCAGCAGTTTTTTAGCGGGGGGGCCGGTCAATGAGCAGTTCTTC. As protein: CASSFLAGGPVNEQFF.

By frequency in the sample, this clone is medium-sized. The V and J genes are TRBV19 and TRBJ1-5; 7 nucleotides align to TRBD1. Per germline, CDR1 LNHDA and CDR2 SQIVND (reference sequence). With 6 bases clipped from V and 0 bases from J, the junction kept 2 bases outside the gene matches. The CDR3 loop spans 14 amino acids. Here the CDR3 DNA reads TGTGCCAGTAGCCCAGGGGGTAGCAATCAGCCCCAGCATTTT. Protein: CASSPGGSNQPQHF.

CDR3 coding DNA: TGTGCCAGCAGCGGACTAGCGGGAACGAGCCGAGAGCAGTTCTTC. Translation: CASSGLAGTSREQFF. V usage is TRBV9 and J usage is TRBJ2-1, with TRBD2 matching 11 bases. V lost 3 bases to trimming and J lost 10 bases; unmatched junction nucleotides: 9. CDR3 length: 15 residues. The germline V gene encodes CDR1 SGDLS and CDR2 YYNGEE.

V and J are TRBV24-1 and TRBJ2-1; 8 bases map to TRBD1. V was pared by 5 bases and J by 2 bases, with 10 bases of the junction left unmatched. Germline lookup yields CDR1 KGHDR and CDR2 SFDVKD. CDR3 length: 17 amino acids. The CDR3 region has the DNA TGTGCCACCAGTGCCCCGGGACAGGTTGCCCCCTACAATGAGCAGTTCTTC. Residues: CATSAPGQVAPYNEQFF.

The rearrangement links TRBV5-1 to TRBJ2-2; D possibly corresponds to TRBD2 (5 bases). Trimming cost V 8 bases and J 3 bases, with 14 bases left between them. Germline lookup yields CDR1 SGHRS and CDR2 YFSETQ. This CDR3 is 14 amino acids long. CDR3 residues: CARGFRRHTGELFF. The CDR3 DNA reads TGCGCCAGGGGCTTCAGGAGGCACACCGGGGAGCTGTTTTTT.